This T cell receptor (beta chain) stems from a study of identical twins. Points from the study as a whole: Beta out-of-frame twin sharing showed a weaker excess. The models gave estimates that fell short of the out-of-frame TCR alpha sharing seen in monozygotic twins. Researchers caution that invariant MAIT and iNKT cells could partly confound zero-insertion analyses. Fewer insertions characterized abundant cord blood beta clonotypes, whereas memory repertoires showed none.

A single record per CDR3 protein comes from TCRdb applying MiXCR to the 5' RACE reads. This repertoire shows over 550,000 distinct CDR3 sequences, roughly 6.6% found once; its top ten account for 1.6%. This clonotype has at least ten counts. Its antigen is still unknown. With 6 bases removed from V and 6 bases from J, the gap between germline ends came to 23 bases. From germline, CDR1 is DFQATT and CDR2 SNEGSKA (reference sequence). CDR3 length equals 15 residues. The sample was also reused in another study, on yellow fever vaccine responses in identical twins.

The source material was PBMCs. The source of this sequence is a young woman in good health. The chain joins TRBV20-1 to TRBJ1-2, with D possibly TRBD1 on 6 matching bases. In nucleotides, the CDR3 is TGCAGTGCCGGGCGTGGGGGGGGGCAATACGATGGCTACACCTTC. It yields the protein CSAGRGGGQYDGYTF.